These 32 T cell receptor beta chains came from one sample sequenced in a study of CD8+ T cells in alopecia areata. The sequencing template was cDNA reverse transcribed from extracted RNA. Measured with immunoSEQ multiplex PCR; TCRdb has only the in-frame clones, and not every one. The table has about 130,000 clones, approximately 53% seen once. Sequencing used CD4+ T cells sorted from blood, obtained at week 0. The receptors derive from a human donor with alopecia areata.

The V and J genes are TRBV27 and TRBJ2-3; 7 bases match TRBD1. Unmatched junction bases numbered 5, after V lost 2 bases and J lost 12 bases. Germline lookup yields CDR1 MNHEY and CDR2 SMNVEV (reference sequence). This CDR3 contains 12 residues. CDR3 nucleotides: TGTGCCAGCAGTTTAACACAGGGGAATCAGTATTTT. Translated, it gives CASSLTQGNQYF.

The rearrangement joins TRBV4-3 to TRBJ2-6; tentatively, D is TRBD2 (6 bases). The germline gives CDR1 LGHNA, CDR2 YSLEER. Trimming took off 6 bases at V and 0 bases at J, with 12 bases between the two ends. This CDR3 is 16 amino acids long. In nucleotides, the CDR3 is TGCGCCAGCAGTTGGGGGGTCAGCTCTGGGGCCAACGTCCTGACTTTC. Residues: CASSWGVSSGANVLTF.

V usage is TRBV29-1 and J usage is TRBJ2-5, with D perhaps being TRBD1 or TRBD2 (6 bases each). With 7 bases removed from V and 1 base from J, the gap between germline ends came to 13 bases. The germline V gene encodes CDR1 SQVTM and CDR2 ANQGSEA. CDR3 length: 13 amino acids. Here the CDR3 reads CSAGGQVQETQYF. As DNA, the CDR3 is TGCAGCGCTGGGGGGCAGGTCCAAGAGACCCAGTACTTC.

This clone was found a few times. The sample holds other DNA sequences that translate to the same CDR3. This chain uses TRBV29-1 with TRBJ2-5; the D gene is possibly TRBD1 (5 bases). The CDR3 length is 12 residues. V shed 4 bases and J shed 2 bases, with 8 bases lying between them. In germline, CDR1 is SQVTM, CDR2 ANQGSEA. The CDR3 nucleotides are TGCAGCGTTGGACAGACTCAAGAGACCCAGTACTTC. Protein: CSVGQTQETQYF.

The chain is built from TRBV6-1 and TRBJ1-5; possible D gene TRBD1, 6 bases. CDR1 and CDR2 from the germline V gene are MNHNS and SASEGT. V was clipped by 6 bases and J by 5 bases, with 11 bases between them. This CDR3 spans 13 amino acids. The DNA for the CDR3 is TGTGCCAGCAGACACAGGGACCATCAGCCCCAGCATTTT. This encodes CASRHRDHQPQHF.

The rearrangement links TRBV7-3 to TRBJ1-1; D might be TRBD1 (5 bases). V was pared by 3 bases and J by 1 base, with 9 bases between. Looked up from germline, CDR1 is SGHTA and CDR2 is FQGTGA. The CDR3 has 14 amino acids. The CDR3, as DNA: TGTGCCAGCAGCTTGGACAACACGAACACTGAAGCTTTCTTT. Translating it yields CASSLDNTNTEAFF. Based on the CDR3 plus reference TRBV7-3 and TRBJ1-1, the full variable domain is GAGVSQTPSNKVTEKGKYVELRCDPISGHTALYWYRQSLGQGPEFLIYFQGTGAADDSGLPNDRFFAVRPEGSVSTLKIQRTERGDSAVYLCASSLDNTNTEAFFGQGTRLTVV.

This chain connects TRBV28 to TRBJ2-2; no firm D call. The CDR3 is 12 residues long. Germline-derived CDR1 and CDR2 are MDHEN and SYDVKM. The ends were cut back, 6 bases at V and 5 bases at J, with 7 bases in the middle. In DNA, the CDR3 is TGTGCCAGCAGCCGGCCTACCGGGGAGCTGTTTTTT. Its translation is CASSRPTGELFF.

The genes are TRBV6-1 and TRBJ1-2, with D perhaps matching TRBD1 (6 bases). CDR3 length: 13 residues. Trimming removed 6 bases from V and 8 bases from J, with 16 bases in between. Germline V gene lookup returns CDR1 MNHNS and CDR2 SASEGT. This CDR3 reads CASRTGREDGYTF. The CDR3 DNA reads TGTGCCAGCAGAACAGGGCGGGAGGACGGCTACACCTTC.

The chain is built from TRBV5-1 and TRBJ2-1; TRBD2 aligns across 15 bases. Trimming at V came to 2 bases and at J to 6 bases, leaving 3 bases not matched to a gene. Per germline, CDR1 SGHRS and CDR2 YFSETQ. The CDR3 is made up of 16 amino acids. The CDR3 loop reads CASSFGGLAGGNEQFF. DNA of the CDR3: TGCGCCAGCAGCTTTGGGGGACTAGCGGGAGGCAATGAGCAGTTCTTC.

This clone was picked up a small number of times. V is TRBV7-6 and J is TRBJ1-4; TRBD1 might be the D (5 bases). V gave up 3 bases and J gave up 0 bases, with 8 bases separating them. This CDR3 has 15 amino acids. Germline lookup yields CDR1 SGHVS and CDR2 FNYEAQ. The CDR3 coding sequence is TGTGCCAGCAGCTTTACACAGGCAACTAATGAAAAACTGTTTTTT. Its translation is CASSFTQATNEKLFF.

This clone was seen only once. The chain carries TRBV19 and TRBJ1-5; D ambiguous. The CDR3 extends over 15 amino acids. The germline CDR1 and CDR2 sequences are LNHDA and SQIVND (reference sequence). V was clipped by 0 bases and J by 3 bases, with 9 bases between them. For the CDR3, the DNA is TGTGCCAGTAGTATAGATGGCAGCCACAATCAGCCCCAGCATTTT. Its translation is CASSIDGSHNQPQHF.

The rearrangement uses TRBV6-5 and TRBJ2-3; perhaps TRBD2 as D (5 bases). Germline V gives CDR1 MNHEY, CDR2 SVGAGI. The CDR3 has 15 residues. V was clipped by 2 bases and J by 2 bases, with 11 bases between them. CDR3 residues: CASSYAPTITDTQYF. Written as DNA, the CDR3 is TGTGCCAGCAGTTACGCCCCGACTATCACAGATACGCAGTATTTT.

This sequence joins TRBV4-1 and TRBJ1-3, with a possible D match to TRBD1 (5 bases). Trimming removed 3 bases at V and 0 bases at J, with 15 bases between. CDR3 length equals 17 residues. Per the germline V gene, CDR1 is MGHRA and CDR2 is YSYEKL. CDR3 DNA: TGCGCCAGCAGCCAGGAGGGGCCCGGGGGCTCTGGAAACACCATATATTTT. Protein: CASSQEGPGGSGNTIYF.

The chain links TRBV10-3 to TRBJ1-2, with TRBD1 as a possible D gene (5 bases). The CDR3 is 15 amino acids. Germline V gene lookup returns CDR1 ENHRY and CDR2 SYGVKD. V lost 4 bases, J lost 0 bases, and 12 bases lay in between. The CDR3 protein is CAISAGHGSNYGYTF. CDR3 DNA: TGTGCCATCAGTGCAGGACACGGATCTAACTATGGCTACACCTTC.

The chain recombines TRBV29-1 with TRBJ1-1; D ambiguous. V lost 0 bases to trimming and J lost 3 bases, with 8 bases between them. The CDR3 is 13 amino acids. Germline V CDR1 and CDR2: SQVTM, ANQGSEA. The CDR3 protein is CSVEEAGYTEAFF. The CDR3 bases are TGCAGCGTTGAAGAGGCAGGTTACACTGAAGCTTTCTTT.

The chain combines TRBV9 with TRBJ2-3, with D tentatively TRBD2 (6 bases). The CDR3 extends over 14 amino acids. Deletions cut 2 bases from V and 6 bases from J, with 13 bases between. Germline values: CDR1 SGDLS, CDR2 YYNGEE. As DNA, the CDR3 is TGTGCCAGCAGCGTCCAACTAGCTACGGATACGCAGTATTTT. Translation gives CASSVQLATDTQYF.

A few counts support this clone. This sequence joins TRBV7-8 and TRBJ2-1; 9 positions match TRBD2. The CDR3 is made up of 16 amino acids. With V trimmed by 1 base and J by 4 bases, 5 bases remained unmatched. Germline V gene sequence: CDR1 SGHVS, CDR2 FQNEAQ. CDR3 sequence (DNA): TGTGCCAGCAGCTTAGGAGCTAGCGGGATATACAATGAGCAGTTCTTC. This codes for CASSLGASGIYNEQFF.

The gene calls are TRBV18 and TRBJ2-5; 9 bases line up with TRBD1. The CDR3 is 14 residues long. V lost 0 bases, J lost 4 bases, and 0 bases stayed unmatched. From germline, CDR1 is KGHSH and CDR2 LQKENI. The DNA of the CDR3 is TGTGCCAGCTCACCACCGGACAGGGGAGAGACCCAGTACTTC. It codes for CASSPPDRGETQYF.

CDR3 region: CASSLSGARYEQYF. For the CDR3, the DNA is TGTGCCAGCAGCTTGTCGGGGGCCCGCTACGAGCAGTACTTC. The chain combines TRBV5-6 with TRBJ2-7, with D perhaps being TRBD1 or TRBD2 (6 bases each). Trimming took off 1 base at V and 3 bases at J, with 11 bases between the two ends. Germline loops: CDR1 SGHDT, CDR2 YYEEEE. The CDR3 sequence is 14 residues long.

The chain recombines TRBV2 with TRBJ2-7; TRBD2 agrees at 13 bases. CDR3 length equals 14 residues. CDR1 is SNHLY, CDR2 FYNNEI, per germline. Germline trimming cut 6 bases from V and 5 bases from J; bases unmatched to any gene: 4. This chain's CDR3 is CASRWTSGSHEQYF. CDR3 nucleotides: TGTGCCAGCAGGTGGACTAGCGGGAGCCACGAGCAGTACTTC.

The V gene is TRBV30, the J gene TRBJ2-7; TRBD2 matches at 8 bases. Trimming at V came to 2 bases and at J to 2 bases, leaving 8 bases not matched to a gene. Per germline, CDR1 GTSNPN and CDR2 SVGIG (reference sequence). The length of the CDR3 is 15 residues. CDR3: CAWSTGREGPYEQYF. CDR3 bases: TGTGCCTGGAGTACGGGACGGGAGGGCCCCTACGAGCAGTACTTC.

The chain employs TRBV5-6 and TRBJ1-2; TRBD1 agrees at 7 bases. V was clipped by 4 bases and J by 6 bases; unmatched bases: 9. CDR3 length equals 14 residues. Germline assignment: CDR1 SGHDT and CDR2 YYEEEE. The DNA for the CDR3 is TGTGCCAGCAGCCCCGGACAGGTGGGGAATGGCTACACCTTC. Translating it yields CASSPGQVGNGYTF. The full variable domain, rest sourced from reference TRBV5-6 and TRBJ1-2, is DAGVTQSPTHLIKTRGQQVTLRCSPKSGHDTVSWYQQALGQGPQFIFQYYEEEERQRGNFPDRFSGHQFPNYSSELNVNALLLGDSALYLCASSPGQVGNGYTFGSGTRLTVV.

The gene calls are TRBV6-5 and TRBJ1-1; 7 bases are shared with TRBD1. The CDR3 totals 15 residues. The trim removed 6 bases at V and 4 bases at J, leaving 11 bases unmatched. The germline V gene has CDR1 MNHEY and CDR2 SVGAGI. CDR3 bases: TGTGCCAGCAGCTCATTACAGGGGTGGGGCACTGAAGCTTTCTTT. This gives the protein CASSSLQGWGTEAFF.

The chain links TRBV7-9 to TRBJ2-5; D possibly uses TRBD1 or TRBD2 (6 bases each). Per the germline V gene, CDR1 is SEHNR and CDR2 is FQNEAQ (reference sequence). This CDR3 has 16 amino acids. The V end was cut by 5 bases, the J end by 5 bases, with 21 bases between. The CDR3 coding sequence is TGTGCCAGCAGCCCGCGGCGGGGCAGGGGAGGCGAGACCCAGTACTTC. Translating it yields CASSPRRGRGGETQYF.

The chain employs TRBV5-5 and TRBJ2-7; TRBD1 matches at 7 bases. Looked up from germline, CDR1 is SGHKS and CDR2 is YYEKEE (reference sequence). The trim removed 6 bases at V and 7 bases at J, leaving 13 bases unmatched. CDR3 length: 14 amino acids. For the CDR3, the DNA is TGTGCCAGCAACCCATCACAGGGGTCTCGAGAGCAGTACTTC. Protein sequence: CASNPSQGSREQYF.

The chain employs TRBV7-2 and TRBJ1-6; TRBD1 agrees at 8 bases. Trimming cost V 5 bases and J 9 bases; bases outside gene matches: 9. This CDR3 spans 15 amino acids. Germline V gene lookup returns CDR1 SGHTA and CDR2 FQGNSA. The CDR3 DNA reads as TGTGCCAGCAGCAGGTCGACAGGGGATGCTTCACCCCTCCACTTT. Encoded protein: CASSRSTGDASPLHF.

V and J are TRBV13 and TRBJ1-3; TRBD1 aligns across 8 bases. This CDR3 comprises 16 residues. Germline CDR1 reads PRHDT; CDR2 reads FYEKMQ (reference sequence). Unmatched junction bases numbered 5, after V lost 0 bases and J lost 4 bases. The CDR3 DNA sequence: TGTGCCAGCAGCTTAGGAGGACAGGGTTACGGAAACACCATATATTTT. Protein sequence: CASSLGGQGYGNTIYF. Combining the CDR3 with reference TRBV13 and TRBJ1-3 gives the whole variable domain AAGVIQSPRHLIKEKRETATLKCYPIPRHDTVYWYQQGPGQDPQFLISFYEKMQSDKGSIPDRFSAQQFSDYHSELNMSSLELGDSALYFCASSLGGQGYGNTIYFGEGSWLTVV.

The chain recombines TRBV7-9 with TRBJ1-1, with 8 bases lining up with TRBD1. Per the germline V gene, CDR1 is SEHNR and CDR2 is FQNEAQ (reference sequence). Unmatched junction bases numbered 9, after V lost 3 bases and J lost 0 bases. The length of the CDR3 is 17 residues. CDR3 loop: CASSFAGGAGLNTEAFF. The CDR3 bases are TGTGCCAGCAGCTTTGCAGGGGGCGCGGGCCTGAACACTGAAGCTTTCTTT.

V gene TRBV10-3 combines with J gene TRBJ2-5; no reliable D call. The CDR3 spans 15 residues. Germline assignment: CDR1 ENHRY and CDR2 SYGVKD. The germline V and J ends were trimmed by 2 bases and 1 base, with 11 bases remaining between them. Here the CDR3 DNA reads TGTGCCATCAGTGAGGACGCAGCCGGCCAAGAGACCCAGTACTTC. Amino acids: CAISEDAAGQETQYF.

This clone occurred a few times. The chain employs TRBV5-1 and TRBJ2-1; 8 bases fit TRBD2. Germline trimming cut 0 bases from V and 10 bases from J; bases unmatched to any gene: 6. CDR1 is SGHRS and CDR2 is YFSETQ in the germline V gene. The CDR3 extends over 14 amino acids. CDR3 sequence reads: CASSLDLAGREQFF. The CDR3, as DNA: TGCGCCAGCAGCTTGGATCTAGCGGGTAGGGAGCAGTTCTTC.

In the case of this clone: In the same sample, other DNA sequences code for this CDR3. The rearrangement links TRBV15 to TRBJ1-1; D is uncertain. The CDR3 contains 13 residues. Germline CDR1 reads LNHNV; CDR2 reads YYDKDF (reference sequence). V lost 6 bases and J 2 bases, leaving 10 bases between the germline ends. CDR3 DNA sequence: TGTGCCACCAGGGCTACAGTAAACACTGAAGCTTTCTTT. It is translated as CATRATVNTEAFF.

The CDR3 nucleotides are TGTGCCAGCAGCTTTCGGGAGCGGGACACTGAAGCTTTCTTT. It specifies CASSFRERDTEAFF. V usage is TRBV9 and J usage is TRBJ1-1; no clear D gene. The germline V gene encodes CDR1 SGDLS and CDR2 YYNGEE. The V end was cut by 4 bases, the J end by 3 bases, with 13 bases between. This CDR3 comprises 14 residues.